Listed here are 30 T cell receptor beta chains from one sample, sequenced in a study of control samples from healthy donors and cancer patients. Produced via immunoSEQ multiplex PCR; TCRdb's table is partial and in-frame only. The sample lists roughly 80,000 clones, 85% to 95% occurring once. Sequenced sample: blood. Receptors originate from a woman aged 55 to 70 in good health.

V and J are TRBV7-8 and TRBJ1-6; D is unclear. Trimming removed 1 base at V and 10 bases at J, with 17 bases between. The CDR3 sequence is 16 residues long. CDR1 and CDR2 (germline): SGHVS, FQNEAQ. The CDR3 nucleotides read TGTGCCAGCAGCTTAGGGTCCGCCATGGGAGGGTCACCCCTCCACTTT. Amino acids: CASSLGSAMGGSPLHF.

The chain carries TRBV2 and TRBJ2-3, with a tentative D call TRBD2 (6 bases). The length of the CDR3 is 12 residues. Germline V gives CDR1 SNHLY, CDR2 FYNNEI. Trimming removed 8 bases at V and 3 bases at J, with 9 bases between. The CDR3 bases are TGTGCCAGCCTCCGGGAGACAGATACGCAGTATTTT. Translation gives CASLRETDTQYF. Filled out from reference TRBV2 and TRBJ2-3, the complete variable domain reads EPEVTQTPSHQVTQMGQEVILRCVPISNHLYFYWYRQILGQKVEFLVSFYNNEISEKSEIFDDQFSVERPDGSNFTLKIRSTKLEDSAMYFCASLRETDTQYFGPGTRLTVL.

The rearrangement joins TRBV5-4 to TRBJ2-5; the match to TRBD2 covers 7 bases. CDR3 size: 14 residues. Per germline, CDR1 SGHNT and CDR2 YYREEE (reference sequence). Trimming at V came to 3 bases and at J to 2 bases, leaving 4 bases not matched to a gene. The CDR3 nucleotides are TGTGCCAGCAGCTGGGGACTACAACAAGAGACCCAGTACTTC. Translated: CASSWGLQQETQYF.

Here the CDR3 reads CASSLDRSGFNQPQHF. The CDR3 bases are TGTGCCAGCAGCTTAGATCGATCAGGGTTCAATCAGCCCCAGCATTTT. The chain uses TRBV11-2 and TRBJ1-5, with D possibly being TRBD1 (5 bases). CDR3 length equals 16 residues. Trimming removed 0 bases at V and 3 bases at J, with 12 bases between. Germline CDR1 SGHAT, CDR2 FQNNGV.

The genes are TRBV7-2 and TRBJ2-3; 12 bases match TRBD2. V was clipped by 1 base and J by 5 bases; unmatched bases: 7. The germline V gene has CDR1 SGHTA and CDR2 FQGNSA. The CDR3 loop spans 17 amino acids. CDR3 residues: CASSLVMASGRGDTQYF. The CDR3 DNA is TGTGCCAGCAGCTTAGTTATGGCTAGCGGGAGGGGAGATACGCAGTATTTT.

The genes are TRBV4-1 and TRBJ2-7, with TRBD2 as a possible D gene (6 bases). V shed 4 bases and J shed 3 bases, with 16 bases lying between them. The CDR3 extends over 15 amino acids. Looked up from germline, CDR1 is MGHRA and CDR2 is YSYEKL. CDR3 loop: CASSLRLDPGYEQYF. The DNA for the CDR3 is TGCGCCAGCAGCCTACGACTAGACCCAGGCTACGAGCAGTACTTC.

The chain carries TRBV2 and TRBJ2-2; maybe TRBD2 (6 bases). Germline values: CDR1 SNHLY, CDR2 FYNNEI. V gave up 7 bases and J gave up 7 bases, with 10 bases separating them. This CDR3 comprises 12 residues. CDR3 nucleotides: TGTGCCAGCACGTGGGGGGTCGGGGAGCTGTTTTTT. It encodes CASTWGVGELFF.

The rearrangement joins TRBV6-6 to TRBJ1-5; weak D call: TRBD1 (6 bases). From germline, CDR1 is MNHNY and CDR2 SVGAGI (reference sequence). This CDR3 has 14 amino acids. The V and J ends lost 5 bases and 6 bases respectively, with 14 bases between them. Here the CDR3 DNA reads TGTGCCAGCAGTCAAGGGACATCTAGTCAGCCCCAGCATTTT. Translation gives CASSQGTSSQPQHF.

This chain uses TRBV18 with TRBJ2-7; 7 bases fit TRBD2. The germline gives CDR1 KGHSH, CDR2 LQKENI. V shed 4 bases and J 6 bases; nucleotides not matched to a gene: 9. This CDR3 is 14 amino acids long. CDR3 protein: CASSRGLETGEQYF. The CDR3 DNA sequence: TGTGCCAGCTCACGAGGACTAGAGACCGGCGAGCAGTACTTC.

About this clone: Other DNA sequences within the sample encode an identical CDR3. This rearrangement joins TRBV19 to TRBJ1-5, with TRBD1 matching 10 bases. The length of the CDR3 is 14 residues. The ends lost 5 bases at V and 2 bases at J; junction bases unmatched: 0. The V gene's germline CDR1 is LNHDA and CDR2 SQIVND (reference sequence). As DNA, the CDR3 is TGTGCCAGTAGTGGGACAGGGGGCAATCAGCCCCAGCATTTT. Translated: CASSGTGGNQPQHF.

The chain uses TRBV28 and TRBJ1-2; 7 bases agree with TRBD1. V was pared by 4 bases and J by 4 bases, with 9 bases of the junction left unmatched. Germline loops: CDR1 MDHEN, CDR2 SYDVKM. This CDR3 comprises 15 residues. CDR3 in DNA: TGTGCCAGCAGTTCGTTGACAGGGTTGAGCTATGGCTACACCTTC. Translated: CASSSLTGLSYGYTF.

This clone was detected once. This chain links TRBV15 with TRBJ1-1; maybe TRBD1 (5 bases). The germline V gene encodes CDR1 LNHNV and CDR2 YYDKDF (reference sequence). V lost 2 bases, J lost 4 bases, and 17 bases lay in between. The CDR3 spans 16 residues. CDR3 protein: CATSRNPRAKGTEAFF. For the CDR3, the DNA is TGTGCCACCAGCAGAAACCCCAGGGCTAAAGGCACTGAAGCTTTCTTT.

The chain carries TRBV9 and TRBJ2-3; TRBD1 might be the D (6 bases). The germline CDR1 and CDR2 sequences are SGDLS and YYNGEE. The V end was cut by 0 bases, the J end by 2 bases, with 10 bases between. The CDR3 loop spans 15 amino acids. The CDR3 loop reads CASSVVGQTTDTQYF. CDR3 in DNA: TGTGCCAGCAGCGTAGTCGGACAGACCACAGATACGCAGTATTTT.

The V gene is TRBV28, the J gene TRBJ1-1; D remains unclear. The germline V gene has CDR1 MDHEN and CDR2 SYDVKM. The CDR3 runs 12 residues. V dropped 2 bases and J dropped 3 bases, with 4 bases sitting between them. CDR3 protein: CASSLGHTEAFF. As DNA, the CDR3 is TGTGCCAGCAGTTTAGGACACACTGAAGCTTTCTTT. Based on the CDR3 plus reference TRBV28 and TRBJ1-1, the full variable domain is DVKVTQSSRYLVKRTGEKVFLECVQDMDHENMFWYRQDPGLGLRLIYFSYDVKMKEKGDIPEGYSVSREKKERFSLILESASTNQTSMYLCASSLGHTEAFFGQGTRLTVV.

This clone occurred once. This chain connects TRBV4-3 to TRBJ2-1, with TRBD2 matching over 11 bases. CDR1 LGHNA and CDR2 YSLEER come from the germline V gene. This CDR3 region has 15 residues. The J segment lost 8 bases and the V segment lost 1 base, leaving 4 bases of the junction unmatched. The CDR3 DNA reads as TGCGCCAGCAGCCAAGGGTTAGCGGGAGGGGATGAGCAGTTCTTC. The encoded protein is CASSQGLAGGDEQFF.

The chain joins TRBV27 to TRBJ2-3; weak D call: TRBD2 (5 bases). The CDR3 has 14 amino acids. The germline CDR1 and CDR2 sequences are MNHEY and SMNVEV (reference sequence). Deletions cut 6 bases from V and 0 bases from J, with 10 bases between. The CDR3 protein is CASSGSSSTDTQYF. CDR3 nucleotide sequence: TGTGCCAGCAGCGGGTCTAGCAGCACAGATACGCAGTATTTT.

V and J are TRBV7-2 and TRBJ2-1; perhaps TRBD2 as D (5 bases). The V end lost 5 bases, the J end lost 3 bases, and 14 bases lay between the germline ends. Germline CDR1 and CDR2: SGHTA and FQGNSA. The CDR3 covers 15 residues. The CDR3 protein is CASSTDWIVYNEQFF. CDR3 DNA: TGTGCCAGCAGCACGGACTGGATAGTCTACAATGAGCAGTTCTTC.

CDR3 bases: TGTGCCAGCTCACCCCAGGGCGCTAGCACAGATACGCAGTATTTT. Protein sequence: CASSPQGASTDTQYF. The rearrangement uses TRBV18 and TRBJ2-3, with a tentative D call TRBD1 (5 bases). The CDR3 loop spans 15 amino acids. V was cut by 3 bases and J by 0 bases, with 10 bases left in between. Germline V lookup: CDR1 KGHSH, CDR2 LQKENI.

The chain uses TRBV4-2 and TRBJ1-1, with a tentative D call TRBD1 (6 bases). This CDR3 has 13 residues. Deletions cut 7 bases from V and 5 bases from J, with 14 bases between. From germline, CDR1 is LGHNA and CDR2 YNFKEQ. In DNA form, the CDR3 reads TGTGCCAGCACACAGGGTGGTTGGACTGAAGCTTTCTTT. As protein: CASTQGGWTEAFF.

The chain uses TRBV6-2 or TRBV6-3 and TRBJ1-2, with D tentatively TRBD1 (5 bases). V lost 5 bases and J lost 4, with 5 bases in between. This CDR3 contains 11 residues. The V gene's germline CDR1 is MNHEY and CDR2 SVGEGT. CDR3 in DNA: TGTGCCAGCAGTGACAGCTATGGCTACACCTTC. This translates into CASSDSYGYTF.

This clone was recorded only once. CDR3 in amino acids: CASSPARDFTDTQYF. The CDR3, as DNA: TGTGCCAGCAGTCCCGCCAGGGATTTCACAGATACGCAGTATTTT. This chain joins TRBV27 and TRBJ2-3, with TRBD1 as a possible D gene (5 bases). CDR1 and CDR2 from the germline V gene are MNHEY and SMNVEV (reference sequence). This CDR3 is 15 amino acids long. Trimming left V 5 bases short and J 2 bases short, with 14 bases between.

This clone was seen only once. The genes are TRBV19 and TRBJ2-1; D is uncertain. V dropped 1 base and J dropped 7 bases, with 5 bases sitting between them. The CDR3 covers 12 residues. Per the germline V gene, CDR1 is LNHDA and CDR2 is SQIVND (reference sequence). The CDR3 sequence: CASSIAANEQFF. Here the CDR3 DNA reads TGTGCCAGTAGTATAGCAGCTAATGAGCAGTTCTTC.

V is TRBV6-1 and J is TRBJ2-5; D unclear. Germline CDR1 MNHNS, CDR2 SASEGT. Trimming cost V 2 bases and J 1 base, with 11 bases left between them. The CDR3 has 15 residues. DNA of the CDR3: TGTGCCAGCAGTGAACTGTTCAGGACCCAAGAGACCCAGTACTTC. This codes for CASSELFRTQETQYF.

V usage is TRBV14 and J usage is TRBJ2-2; maybe TRBD1 (5 bases). The CDR3 sequence is 13 residues long. Germline V lookup: CDR1 SGHDN, CDR2 FVKESK. Trimming took 5 bases from V and 5 from J, leaving 9 bases between them. DNA for the CDR3: TGTGCCAGCAGCTACGACAGTACCGGGGAGCTGTTTTTT. Translation: CASSYDSTGELFF. The full variable domain, completed using reference TRBV14 and TRBJ2-2, is EAGVTQFPSHSVIEKGQTVTLRCDPISGHDNLYWYRRVMGKEIKFLLHFVKESKQDESGMPNNRFLAERTGGTYSTLKVQPAELEDSGVYFCASSYDSTGELFFGEGSRLTVL.

The chain employs TRBV6-2 or TRBV6-3 and TRBJ2-3; D may be TRBD1 (5 bases). CDR3 length: 14 amino acids. Germline V lookup: CDR1 MNHEY, CDR2 SVGEGT. With 6 bases removed from V and 4 bases from J, the gap between germline ends came to 14 bases. This chain's CDR3 is CASSLQGAPDTQYF. CDR3 coding DNA: TGTGCCAGCAGCCTTCAGGGTGCCCCAGATACGCAGTATTTT.

The J gene is TRBJ1-3, the V gene TRBV18; the D is unclear. Germline assignment: CDR1 KGHSH and CDR2 LQKENI. The CDR3 runs to 16 residues. The V end lost 1 base, the J end lost 2 bases, and 12 bases lay between the germline ends. Here the CDR3 DNA reads TGTGCCAGCTCACCACTTGAGGTTCTTGCTGGAAACACCATATATTTT. This codes for CASSPLEVLAGNTIYF.

This chain links TRBV7-3 with TRBJ2-5; TRBD2 aligns across 8 bases. Trimming at V came to 5 bases and at J to 7 bases, leaving 6 bases not matched to a gene. The CDR3 loop spans 13 amino acids. CDR1 and CDR2 from the germline V gene are SGHTA and FQGTGA. For the CDR3, the DNA is TGTGCCAGCAGCCGGACTAGCCCTGGGACCCAGTACTTC. Protein product: CASSRTSPGTQYF.

This chain uses TRBV9 with TRBJ1-3; unclear D gene. Trimming shortened V by 0 bases and J by 2 bases, and 9 bases separated the two germline ends. The CDR3 extends over 15 amino acids. Looked up from germline, CDR1 is SGDLS and CDR2 is YYNGEE. The DNA of the CDR3 is TGTGCCAGCAGCGTAGGGGTATCGCCTGGAAACACCATATATTTT. Translating it yields CASSVGVSPGNTIYF.

The chain links TRBV4-3 to TRBJ1-2; unclear D gene. Germline CDR1 is LGHNA and CDR2 is YSLEER. There are 14 residues in the CDR3. Trimming took off 0 bases at V and 1 base at J, with 6 bases between the two ends. The CDR3 bases are TGCGCCAGCAGCCAAGATCTGAATAACTATGGCTACACCTTC. Translation gives CASSQDLNNYGYTF.

This clone has more than one count but fewer than ten. V is TRBV28 and J is TRBJ1-2, with a possible D match to TRBD1 (6 bases). The CDR3 consists of 12 residues. Germline V lookup: CDR1 MDHEN, CDR2 SYDVKM. V was cut by 5 bases and J by 9 bases, with 13 bases left in between. The CDR3 region has the DNA TGTGCCAGCAGTCTGTCAGGGGATCGCTACACCTTC. This codes for CASSLSGDRYTF.